These 17 T cell receptor beta chains originate from one sample sequenced in a study of identical twins. TCRdb called the 5' RACE reads again in MiXCR, with one record for every CDR3 protein. This sample has over 250,000 distinct CDR3 sequences; around 9.7% occur once, and the top ten carry 5.5% to 9%. These data are also associated with another study on yellow fever vaccine responses in identical twins.

The source material was CD8+ T cells sorted from blood. The receptors were sampled from a woman aged 18 to 35 in good health.

This clonotype was observed many times. The rearrangement links TRBV7-9 to TRBJ2-1, with 10 bases that match TRBD2. The V gene end was trimmed by 1 base and the J gene end by 10 bases; junction bases not matched to a gene: 7. The germline V gene has CDR1 SEHNR and CDR2 FQNEAQ (reference sequence). This CDR3 is 15 amino acids long. This chain's CDR3 is CASSLGLAGVYEQFF. The CDR3 DNA follows: TGTGCCAGCAGCTTAGGTCTAGCGGGGGTGTACGAGCAGTTCTTC.

This clonotype turned up a few times. V is TRBV14 and J is TRBJ2-1, with no clear D. CDR1 and CDR2 (germline): SGHDN, FVKESK. With 3 bases removed from V and 10 bases from J, the gap between germline ends came to 13 bases. The CDR3 totals 13 residues. The CDR3 nucleotides are TGTGCCAGCAGCCAGGTCAATTACCCGGAGCAGTTCTTC. Its translation: CASSQVNYPEQFF. Drawing the rest from reference TRBV14 and TRBJ2-1, the complete variable domain is EAGVTQFPSHSVIEKGQTVTLRCDPISGHDNLYWYRRVMGKEIKFLLHFVKESKQDESGMPNNRFLAERTGGTYSTLKVQPAELEDSGVYFCASSQVNYPEQFFGPGTRLTVL.

Many counts were recorded for this clonotype. The chain links TRBV4-1 to TRBJ1-5, with D possibly matching TRBD1 (5 bases). V shed 1 base and J shed 0 bases, with 10 bases lying between them. This CDR3 is 16 amino acids long. CDR1 is MGHRA, CDR2 YSYEKL, per germline. This CDR3 is CASSQVWGDSNQPQHF. The CDR3 DNA reads as TGCGCCAGCAGCCAAGTCTGGGGCGATAGCAATCAGCCCCAGCATTTT.

This chain uses TRBV14 with TRBJ2-7; 7 bases fit TRBD2. The CDR3 extends over 14 amino acids. With V trimmed by 4 bases and J by 2 bases, 5 bases remained unmatched. Germline V gene sequence: CDR1 SGHDN, CDR2 FVKESK. The CDR3 protein is CASSPGGETYEQYF. The CDR3 DNA reads TGTGCCAGCAGCCCGGGGGGAGAAACCTACGAGCAGTACTTC. Looking up the rest from reference TRBV14 and TRBJ2-7 gives the full variable domain: EAGVTQFPSHSVIEKGQTVTLRCDPISGHDNLYWYRRVMGKEIKFLLHFVKESKQDESGMPNNRFLAERTGGTYSTLKVQPAELEDSGVYFCASSPGGETYEQYFGPGTRLTVT.

This clonotype came up a few times. J is TRBJ2-7 and V is TRBV4-3; tentative D call: TRBD2 (6 bases). The CDR3 is 12 residues long. Germline V gives CDR1 LGHNA, CDR2 YSLEER. V was shortened by 4 bases and J by 12 bases, with 16 bases between the two germline ends. The CDR3 bases are TGCGCCAGCAGCCTTTTCGGGGGTGATTGGTACTTC. It yields the protein CASSLFGGDWYF.

This clonotype turned up a few times. The chain has TRBV20-1 and TRBJ2-7; TRBD2 aligns across 12 bases. CDR1 and CDR2 from the germline V gene are DFQATT and SNEGSKA (reference sequence). This CDR3 spans 17 amino acids. V lost 0 bases, J lost 1 base, and 7 bases stayed unmatched. The CDR3, as DNA: TGCAGTGCTAGAGATGCTAGCGGGGGGGCCTGGTCCTACGAGCAGTACTTC. Translating gives CSARDASGGAWSYEQYF.

The chain joins TRBV7-9 to TRBJ1-1; unclear D gene. Trimming pared 3 bases from V and 3 bases from J, leaving 8 bases between. CDR1 is SEHNR and CDR2 is FQNEAQ in the germline V gene (reference sequence). This CDR3 is 13 amino acids long. The CDR3 bases are TGTGCCAGCAGCTTGATGATAGACACTGAAGCTTTCTTT. Amino acids: CASSLMIDTEAFF.

V and J are TRBV11-1 and TRBJ2-4; 9 positions agree with TRBD1. This CDR3 comprises 18 residues. The V gene's germline CDR1 is SGHAT and CDR2 FQDESV (reference sequence). J was trimmed by 1 base and V by 2 bases; bases with no gene match: 9. CDR3 nucleotide sequence: TGTGCCAGCAGCTTAACACGAACAGGGGGCGAGGCCAAAAACATTCAGTACTTC. This codes for CASSLTRTGGEAKNIQYF.

There are a few counts of this clonotype. The chain recombines TRBV2 with TRBJ1-5, with a possible D match to TRBD1 (5 bases). The CDR3 sequence is 16 residues long. Germline CDR1 SNHLY, CDR2 FYNNEI. V was clipped by 3 bases and J by 6 bases, with 18 bases between them. The CDR3 sequence: CASSDGTGREGQPQHF. The CDR3 coding sequence is TGTGCCAGCAGTGATGGAACGGGCAGGGAGGGTCAGCCCCAGCATTTT.

This clonotype has ten or more counts. The V and J genes are TRBV6-6 and TRBJ2-7, with 8 positions matching TRBD2. This CDR3 is built from 13 residues. V lost 6 bases to trimming and J lost 2 bases; unmatched junction nucleotides: 3. Germline V gene sequence: CDR1 MNHNY, CDR2 SVGAGI (reference sequence). The CDR3 bases are TGTGCCAGCAGGGCCGGGGGGGCCTACGAGCAGTACTTC. Its protein product is CASRAGGAYEQYF.

This clonotype was counted a few times. V is TRBV7-9 and J is TRBJ2-7, with 12 bases lining up with TRBD1. CDR1 SEHNR and CDR2 FQNEAQ come from the germline V gene (reference sequence). CDR3 size: 15 residues. Trimming at V came to 5 bases and at J to 2 bases, leaving 4 bases not matched to a gene. Written as DNA, the CDR3 is TGTGCCAGCAGCAAGGGACAGGGGGCCCCCTACGAGCAGTACTTC. Protein sequence: CASSKGQGAPYEQYF. Looking up the rest from reference TRBV7-9 and TRBJ2-7 gives the full variable domain: DTGVSQNPRHKITKRGQNVTFRCDPISEHNRLYWYRQTLGQGPEFLTYFQNEAQLEKSRLLSDRFSAERPKGSFSTLEIQRTEQGDSAMYLCASSKGQGAPYEQYFGPGTRLTVT.

To note about this clonotype: A read error may produce the germline difference seen at one junction end. The rearrangement joins TRBV7-7 to TRBJ2-1, with a possible D match to TRBD2 (7 bases). The CDR3 sequence is 19 residues long. Germline values: CDR1 SSHAT, CDR2 FNYEAQ (reference sequence). CDR3 nucleotide sequence: TGTGCTAGCAGCCGTAACCGATATGGGGGGGCGAGCTCCTACAATGAGCAGTTCTTC. It specifies CASSRNRYGGASSYNEQFF.

The V gene is TRBV29-1, the J gene TRBJ2-3; weak D call: TRBD2 (5 bases). The CDR3 is 14 residues long. Per the germline V gene, CDR1 is SQVTM and CDR2 is ANQGSEA. V was trimmed by 4 bases and J by 6 bases, leaving 17 bases between them. CDR3 sequence reads: CSVGAQEPGDTQYF. For the CDR3, the DNA is TGCAGCGTTGGGGCCCAAGAGCCGGGGGATACGCAGTATTTT.

The gene calls are TRBV7-6 and TRBJ2-1; D is undetermined. V was pared by 1 base and J by 10 bases, with 17 bases between. The CDR3 contains 15 residues. In germline, CDR1 is SGHVS, CDR2 FNYEAQ. The CDR3 reads CASSLEVTYHTEQFF. In DNA form, the CDR3 reads TGTGCCAGCAGCTTAGAGGTTACATACCATACCGAGCAGTTCTTC.

Only a few counts were recorded for this clonotype. This chain uses TRBV7-6 with TRBJ2-7; D remains unclear. Germline assignment: CDR1 SGHVS and CDR2 FNYEAQ. This CDR3 is 15 amino acids long. The V and J ends lost 0 bases and 3 bases respectively, with 12 bases between them. In nucleotides, the CDR3 is TGTGCCAGCAGCTTAGCGGCAGGACCCAACTACGAGCAGTACTTC. It codes for CASSLAAGPNYEQYF.

The chain combines TRBV9 with TRBJ2-5; either TRBD1 or TRBD2 may supply D (5 bases each). Between the trimmed V and J ends, which lost 4 bases and 5 bases, there was a span of 15 bases. The CDR3 runs 14 residues. The V gene's germline CDR1 is SGDLS and CDR2 YYNGEE. This CDR3 is CASSTTGQVETQYF. The CDR3 DNA follows: TGTGCCAGCAGCACCACGGGGCAGGTGGAGACCCAGTACTTC.

This clonotype was found a few times. The chain links TRBV5-1 to TRBJ2-1, with a weak D call TRBD2 (5 bases). Trimming removed 4 bases from V and 6 bases from J, with 17 bases in between. This CDR3 is built from 15 residues. The germline CDR1 and CDR2 sequences are SGHRS and YFSETQ. Written as DNA, the CDR3 is TGCGCCAGCAGCGAGATAACCGGGGTTGGCAATGAGCAGTTCTTC. The encoded protein is CASSEITGVGNEQFF.